These 26 T cell receptor beta chains were all obtained from the same sample, sequenced in a study of blood T cell repertoires in COVID-19. Data came from immunoSEQ multiplex PCR; TCRdb stores just in-frame clones and leaves some out. The data show 20,000 to 25,000 clones, 70% to 90% seen once. Sequenced: peripheral blood. The receptors come from an elderly woman with active COVID-19.

This clone occurred a few times. The gene calls are TRBV30 and TRBJ1-5, with TRBD1 matching over 7 bases. The CDR3 covers 13 residues. The V segment lost 2 bases and the J segment 6 bases; nucleotides outside the gene matches: 4. Germline assignment: CDR1 GTSNPN and CDR2 SVGIG (reference sequence). In DNA form, the CDR3 reads TGTGCCTGGAGTTTAGGGGGCGGTCAGCCCCAGCATTTT. It encodes CAWSLGGGQPQHF.

The CDR3 reads CASRNPLGQGNYGYTF. The DNA of the CDR3 is TGTGCCAGCAGAAACCCCCTGGGACAGGGAAACTATGGCTACACCTTC. The V and J genes are TRBV6-6 and TRBJ1-2; 9 nucleotides match TRBD1. Germline V CDR1 and CDR2: MNHNY, SVGAGI (reference sequence). The CDR3 runs to 16 residues. The ends lost 6 bases at V and 2 bases at J; junction bases unmatched: 10.

The gene calls are TRBV5-4 and TRBJ1-2, with a possible D match to TRBD1 (5 bases). V was clipped by 3 bases and J by 4 bases, with 7 bases between them. The CDR3 runs to 12 residues. The germline V gene has CDR1 SGHNT and CDR2 YYREEE (reference sequence). Here the CDR3 reads CASSSDSYGYTF. In DNA form, the CDR3 reads TGTGCCAGCAGCTCTGACAGCTATGGCTACACCTTC.

The rearrangement joins TRBV30 to TRBJ2-3, with TRBD1 matching over 8 bases. The trim removed 2 bases at V and 1 base at J, leaving 8 bases unmatched. The CDR3 has 16 residues. Germline CDR1 is GTSNPN and CDR2 is SVGIG (reference sequence). CDR3 protein: CAWSPGRGRGTDTQYF. The CDR3 DNA reads TGTGCCTGGAGTCCTGGCAGGGGGCGCGGCACAGATACGCAGTATTTT.

The chain couples TRBV5-5 to TRBJ2-7; weak D call: TRBD1 (6 bases). The CDR3 is 14 amino acids. V gave up 2 bases and J gave up 2 bases, with 11 bases separating them. Germline V gives CDR1 SGHKS, CDR2 YYEKEE (reference sequence). CDR3 DNA sequence: TGTGCCAGCAGCTTTGGTGCAGGGGCCTACGAGCAGTACTTC. It codes for CASSFGAGAYEQYF.

The J gene is TRBJ1-5, the V gene TRBV5-6, with D hard to call. The germline gives CDR1 SGHDT, CDR2 YYEEEE. V shed 2 bases and J shed 3 bases, with 9 bases lying between them. The CDR3 runs to 14 residues. The CDR3 loop reads CASSFRQANQPQHF. CDR3 in DNA: TGTGCCAGCAGCTTTAGGCAGGCCAATCAGCCCCAGCATTTT.

This chain joins TRBV5-4 and TRBJ1-4; maybe TRBD1 (6 bases). Germline loops: CDR1 SGHNT, CDR2 YYREEE (reference sequence). Between the trimmed V and J ends, which lost 5 bases and 6 bases, there was a span of 11 bases. This CDR3 has 13 residues. The CDR3 DNA follows: TGTGCCAGCAGTCCGGACAGTTATGAAAAACTGTTTTTT. Translating gives CASSPDSYEKLFF.

The chain recombines TRBV6-5 with TRBJ2-7; 8 bases are a match to TRBD1. This CDR3 has 11 residues. V was pared by 10 bases and J by 5 bases, with 4 bases of the junction left unmatched. Germline CDR1 MNHEY, CDR2 SVGAGI. This CDR3 reads CAIRTGNEQYF. The CDR3 DNA follows: TGTGCCATCCGGACAGGGAACGAGCAGTACTTC.

Points on this clone: Different DNA sequences within this sample yield the same CDR3. This chain links TRBV6-2 or TRBV6-3 with TRBJ1-5; D gene ambiguous. V was clipped by 2 bases and J by 2 bases, with 10 bases between them. Germline V gives CDR1 MNHEY, CDR2 SVGEGT. This CDR3 is 15 amino acids long. The CDR3 sequence is CASSYGRVGNQPQHF. The CDR3 DNA reads as TGTGCCAGCAGTTACGGGCGAGTTGGCAATCAGCCCCAGCATTTT.

In DNA, the CDR3 is TGCGCCAGCAGCGTGACCCTAGCCGTCTCCTACAATGAGCAGTTCTTC. It is translated as CASSVTLAVSYNEQFF. The chain links TRBV5-1 to TRBJ2-1; a possible D gene is TRBD2 (5 bases). The V and J ends lost 4 bases and 0 bases respectively, with 14 bases between them. The CDR3 is 16 amino acids. Per germline, CDR1 SGHRS and CDR2 YFSETQ.

The chain joins TRBV6-5 to TRBJ1-2, with 9 nucleotides matching TRBD1. The V gene end was trimmed by 7 bases and the J gene end by 7 bases; junction bases not matched to a gene: 10. The germline V gene has CDR1 MNHEY and CDR2 SVGAGI. The CDR3 contains 14 residues. CDR3 sequence (DNA): TGTGCCAGCAATGGACAGGGGACTCGTTCTGGCTACACCTTC. Residues: CASNGQGTRSGYTF.

The chain uses TRBV5-4 and TRBJ2-6; D gene ambiguous. V was cut by 4 bases and J by 5 bases, with 16 bases left in between. Looked up from germline, CDR1 is SGHNT and CDR2 is YYREEE (reference sequence). The length of the CDR3 is 16 residues. The CDR3 loop reads CASSPREPVRANVLTF. Written as DNA, the CDR3 is TGTGCCAGCAGCCCACGAGAGCCCGTAAGGGCCAACGTCCTGACTTTC.

The chain combines TRBV4-3 with TRBJ1-1; D perhaps matches TRBD1 (5 bases). The CDR3 has 14 residues. Trimming removed 0 bases from V and 1 base from J, with 6 bases in between. CDR1 is LGHNA and CDR2 is YSLEER in the germline V gene. CDR3 DNA sequence: TGCGCCAGCAGCCAAGAGGGGGGGAACACTGAAGCTTTCTTT. Its protein is CASSQEGGNTEAFF.

The gene calls are TRBV10-3 and TRBJ2-2, with D possibly matching TRBD1 (6 bases). The germline V gene has CDR1 ENHRY and CDR2 SYGVKD. The CDR3 runs to 14 residues. Trimming shortened V by 7 bases and J by 4 bases, and 13 bases separated the two germline ends. DNA of the CDR3: TGTGCCATCACCCCCGACAGGACCACCGGGGAGCTGTTTTTT. Its translation is CAITPDRTTGELFF.

V gene TRBV15 combines with J gene TRBJ1-4, with D maybe TRBD1 (6 bases). The CDR3 is made up of 14 amino acids. V lost 3 bases to trimming and J lost 6 bases, with 11 bases between them. CDR1 and CDR2 from the germline V gene are LNHNV and YYDKDF (reference sequence). The CDR3 DNA reads as TGTGCCACCAGCAGCGGGACACCTGATGAAAAACTGTTTTTT. This codes for CATSSGTPDEKLFF.

Of note for this clone: One end of the junction varies from germline; a read error may be responsible. CDR3 coding DNA: TGTGCCAGCACCTTGCGGGCAGGGGTAAATGAAAAACTGTTTTTT. Its protein product is CASTLRAGVNEKLFF. This sequence joins TRBV5-8 and TRBJ1-4; D might be TRBD1 (6 bases). Germline CDR1 reads SGHTS; CDR2 reads YDEGEE. The CDR3 is 15 amino acids.

A single count supports this clone. The V call is TRBV19, the J call TRBJ1-2; D is undetermined. The CDR3 sequence is 15 residues long. Trimming removed 7 bases at V and 2 bases at J, with 17 bases between. Germline V gene lookup returns CDR1 LNHDA and CDR2 SQIVND (reference sequence). CDR3 bases: TGTGCCAGTACCTATAAGGTGTCAGGAAACTATGGCTACACCTTC. Translating it yields CASTYKVSGNYGYTF.

This chain uses TRBV20-1 with TRBJ2-7, with 12 bases matching TRBD1. V shed 3 bases and J 0 bases; nucleotides not matched to a gene: 9. There are 17 residues in the CDR3. Per germline, CDR1 DFQATT and CDR2 SNEGSKA (reference sequence). The CDR3 region has the DNA TGCAGTGCTAGTCCCGGGACAGGGGGCTGGAGCTCCTACGAGCAGTACTTC. Translated: CSASPGTGGWSSYEQYF.

The chain combines TRBV5-6 with TRBJ2-5; 11 nucleotides line up with TRBD2. V dropped 0 bases and J dropped 6; count of bases not matched to a gene: 7. CDR1 is SGHDT and CDR2 is YYEEEE in the germline V gene. This CDR3 region has 16 residues. CDR3 coding DNA: TGTGCCAGCAGCTTGGCCGGTCTAGCGGGGGGTAAGACCCAGTACTTC. Translation gives CASSLAGLAGGKTQYF.

The CDR3 spells CASSYEGGTQYF. The CDR3 DNA reads as TGTGCCAGCAGTTACGAAGGCGGTACGCAGTATTTT. The J gene is TRBJ2-3, the V gene TRBV6-2 or TRBV6-3; D not certain. The CDR3 sequence is 12 residues long. Trimming stripped 2 bases from V and 8 bases from J, with 8 bases between. CDR1 is MNHEY and CDR2 is SVGEGT in the germline V gene.

This clone was counted only a few times. The rearrangement links TRBV6-5 to TRBJ1-5; 7 bases align to TRBD1. CDR3 length: 13 residues. CDR1 is MNHEY, CDR2 SVGAGI, per germline. V dropped 11 bases and J dropped 6; count of bases not matched to a gene: 10. CDR3: CAGGQLISQPQHF. CDR3 nucleotides: TGTGCCGGGGGACAGTTGATAAGTCAGCCCCAGCATTTT.

The chain carries TRBV29-1 and TRBJ1-1, with 10 bases fitting TRBD1. CDR1 and CDR2 (germline): SQVTM, ANQGSEA. This CDR3 spans 14 amino acids. V was clipped by 2 bases and J by 6 bases; unmatched bases: 6. In nucleotides, the CDR3 is TGCAGCGTTGAAAGGGGGACAGGGGTCGCTGAAGCTTTCTTT. Its translation is CSVERGTGVAEAFF.

The table lists this clone with a count of one. The chain carries TRBV18 and TRBJ1-2; no firm D call. The CDR3 sequence is 11 residues long. V lost 6 bases to trimming and J lost 3 bases, with 5 bases between them. Germline V gene sequence: CDR1 KGHSH, CDR2 LQKENI. CDR3 residues: CASSQDYGYTF. The DNA of the CDR3 is TGTGCCAGCTCCCAGGACTATGGCTACACCTTC.

The sample holds a few counts of this clone. This rearrangement joins TRBV4-3 to TRBJ1-2; D gene uncertain. Germline V CDR1 and CDR2: LGHNA, YSLEER. This CDR3 is 13 amino acids long. Trimming cost V 3 bases and J 7 bases, with 12 bases left between them. In nucleotides, the CDR3 is TGCGCCAGCAGCCAGAACAGTTTCGGTGGCTACACCTTC. Translating it yields CASSQNSFGGYTF.

The chain joins TRBV7-2 to TRBJ2-2, with 7 bases matching TRBD1. V trimming: 1 base; J trimming: 1 base; junction bases outside the gene matches: 3. The CDR3 runs 16 residues. The germline CDR1 and CDR2 sequences are SGHTA and FQGNSA. CDR3 DNA: TGTGCCAGCAGCTTAGAAGGGGGCAGGAACACCGGGGAGCTGTTTTTT. This encodes CASSLEGGRNTGELFF.

The chain links TRBV6-2 or TRBV6-3 to TRBJ2-3; D possibly corresponds to TRBD1 (5 bases). This CDR3 region has 14 residues. Trimming took 6 bases from V and 4 from J, leaving 14 bases between them. Per germline, CDR1 MNHEY and CDR2 SVGEGT. The CDR3 coding sequence is TGTGCCAGCAGCCGCAGGGTAATTTCAGATACGCAGTATTTT. Protein product: CASSRRVISDTQYF.